A single T cell receptor beta chain is shown here with its context. This sample was taken from a study of blood T cell repertoires in COVID-19. Study at large: The samples span acute and convalescent COVID-19 from the United States, Italy and Spain.

The study assigned cohorts using participant-reported clinical history. Two negative PCRs, clearance, or symptom resolution characterized the recovered Cohort 3 donors. Original data processing: Nucleated cell counts were estimated from reference gene primer amplification. Sequencing was performed with immunoSEQ multiplex PCR; in TCRdb, only in-frame clones are kept and a portion is missing. D and trimming were read from the DNA, whereas the V and J calls and clone size are those reported in that table. The sample shows roughly 300,000 clones, around 84% of them seen only once. V dropped 3 bases and J dropped 4 bases, with 24 bases sitting between them. The CDR3 runs 17 residues. CDR1 is SQVTM, CDR2 ANQGSEA, per germline.

V is TRBV29-1 and J is TRBJ1-2, with D hard to call. Specimen: PBMCs or T cells enriched from blood (not recorded which). The source is a woman between 18 and 30 years old who had recovered from COVID-19. As DNA, the CDR3 is TGCAGCGTTGAGTTAGTGCGGGATCCCGCCGAGTTCTATGGCTACACCTTC. This translates into CSVELVRDPAEFYGYTF.